This T cell receptor beta chain was found in a study of blood T cell repertoires in COVID-19. Study-level information: The United States, Italy and Spain provided the acute and convalescent COVID-19 samples. In each case, the material was cDNA or gDNA derived from T cells, B-cell-depleted T cells, or PBMCs.

Authors' processing steps: Amplification of reference gene primers provided the estimated nucleated cell counts. TCRdb's table, derived via immunoSEQ multiplex PCR, lists solely in-frame clones and lacks some. The V and J calls and clone size were taken over from that table, and D and trimming were inferred from the DNA. This table has fewer than 500,000 clones, approximately 80% appearing once. The length of the CDR3 is 16 residues. CDR1 and CDR2 from the germline V gene are LGHDT and YNNKEL (reference sequence). V trimming: 0 bases; J trimming: 9 bases; junction bases outside the gene matches: 7. This sequence originates from a human donor with acute or convalescent COVID-19. The donor label of this sample is uncertain. This chain joins TRBV3-1 (or the pseudogene TRBV3-2) and TRBJ2-1, with 11 bases fitting TRBD1. Sequencing used peripheral blood. CDR3 nucleotide sequence: TGTGCCAGCAGCCAAGACCCTCGGACAGGGGGCAGTGAGCAGTTCTTC. This translates into CASSQDPRTGGSEQFF.